Below are 15 T cell receptor beta chains sequenced from a single sample in a study of blood T cell repertoires in COVID-19. Clones were read by immunoSEQ multiplex PCR, and TCRdb kept only the in-frame ones, dropping some. The sample holds some 250,000 clones; approximately 86% are singletons and the top ten take roughly 0.8%. What was sequenced was peripheral blood. These receptors came from a woman in her 30s with acute or convalescent COVID-19.

This chain joins TRBV7-2 and TRBJ1-1; D ambiguous. Deletions cut 5 bases from V and 4 bases from J, with 11 bases between. CDR3 length: 13 residues. The germline CDR1 and CDR2 sequences are SGHTA and FQGNSA. CDR3 coding DNA: TGTGCCAGCAGCGTCCAGTCTGGCACTGAAGCTTTCTTT. Protein product: CASSVQSGTEAFF.

Only one count was recorded for this clone. The chain uses TRBV21-1 and TRBJ1-1. TRBV21-1 is marked as a pseudogene. CDR3 length equals 12 residues. The CDR3 region is CPSGSINTEAFF. In DNA, the CDR3 is TGTCCTTCGGGGAGCATCAACACTGAAGCTTTCTTT.

CDR3 protein: CASSLVAGPSSYNEQFF. DNA of the CDR3: TGTGCCAGCAGCTTGGTAGCGGGACCAAGCTCCTACAATGAGCAGTTCTTC. The chain has TRBV5-8 and TRBJ2-1; 8 positions agree with TRBD2. Germline values: CDR1 SGHTS, CDR2 YDEGEE. The V gene end was trimmed by 0 bases and the J gene end by 0 bases; junction bases not matched to a gene: 5. The CDR3 is 17 residues long.

A remark on this clone: Other DNA sequences of this sample code for an identical CDR3. The CDR3 spells CASSLAGGYNEQFF. In nucleotides, the CDR3 is TGTGCCAGCAGCTTAGCGGGGGGGTACAATGAGCAGTTCTTC. The V and J genes are TRBV7-2 and TRBJ2-1, with 7 bases identical to TRBD2. Germline V gene sequence: CDR1 SGHTA, CDR2 FQGNSA. V shed 0 bases and J 4 bases; nucleotides not matched to a gene: 0. There are 14 residues in the CDR3.

This clone appeared once. For the CDR3, the DNA is TGTGCCAGCAGCAAAAAACGGACTAGCGGGAGGGAAAACTACGAGCAGTACTTC. Its translation is CASSKKRTSGRENYEQYF. The chain uses TRBV21-1 and TRBJ2-7; TRBD2, as called in the table, went unchecked against the DNA. TRBV21-1 is given as a pseudogene. This CDR3 has 18 amino acids.

This clone was detected only once. The chain uses TRBV12-5 and TRBJ2-1, with TRBD2 matching over 9 bases. The J segment lost 0 bases and the V segment lost 5 bases, leaving 2 bases of the junction unmatched. The germline V gene encodes CDR1 LGHNT and CDR2 FRNRAP. This CDR3 contains 15 residues. CDR3 protein: CASGPAGGSYNEQFF. The CDR3 DNA reads TGTGCTAGTGGTCCAGCGGGAGGCTCCTACAATGAGCAGTTCTTC.

V and J are TRBV5-1 and TRBJ1-3, with no clear D. V lost 0 bases to trimming and J lost 2 bases, with 6 bases between them. The germline V gene has CDR1 SGHRS and CDR2 YFSETQ. This CDR3 spans 14 amino acids. CDR3 nucleotides: TGCGCCAGCAGCTTGGGCCAGGCTGGAAACACCATATATTTT. Its protein is CASSLGQAGNTIYF.

The chain has TRBV3-1 (or the pseudogene TRBV3-2) and TRBJ2-5; the match to TRBD2 covers 14 bases. The CDR3 is 18 residues long. After removal of 1 base from V and 1 base from J, the junction contained 5 bases not matched to a gene. Germline loops: CDR1 LGHDT, CDR2 YNNKEL (reference sequence). This CDR3 reads CASSQGTSGRPVQETQYF. For the CDR3, the DNA is TGTGCCAGCAGCCAAGGGACTAGCGGGAGGCCCGTCCAAGAGACCCAGTACTTC.

V usage is TRBV30 and J usage is TRBJ2-7; 9 nucleotides line up with TRBD1. V lost 6 bases, J lost 3 bases, and 9 bases stayed unmatched. Per germline, CDR1 GTSNPN and CDR2 SVGIG (reference sequence). This CDR3 has 14 residues. CDR3 in amino acids: CACTGDRAVYEQYF. CDR3 bases: TGTGCCTGTACGGGGGACAGGGCCGTCTACGAGCAGTACTTC. Full variable domain (outside the CDR3, taken from reference TRBV30 and TRBJ2-7): SQTIHQWPATLVQPVGSPLSLECTVEGTSNPNLYWYRQAAGRGLQLLFYSVGIGQISSEVPQNLSASRPQDRQFILSSKKLLLSDSGFYLCACTGDRAVYEQYFGPGTRLTVT.

The chain combines TRBV15 with TRBJ2-5; D is unresolved. The ends were cut back, 5 bases at V and 0 bases at J, with 7 bases in the middle. Per the germline V gene, CDR1 is LNHNV and CDR2 is YYDKDF (reference sequence). This CDR3 has 13 amino acids. The CDR3 DNA reads TGTGCCACCAGCCTCTTGTACCAAGAGACCCAGTACTTC. Its translation is CATSLLYQETQYF. Full variable domain (outside the CDR3, taken from reference TRBV15 and TRBJ2-5): DAMVIQNPRYQVTQFGKPVTLSCSQTLNHNVMYWYQQKSSQAPKLLFHYYDKDFNNEADTPDNFQSRRPNTSFCFLDIRSPGLGDTAMYLCATSLLYQETQYFGPGTRLLVL.

The rearrangement links TRBV4-3 to TRBJ1-6; D may be TRBD1 (5 bases). This CDR3 comprises 16 residues. The germline CDR1 and CDR2 sequences are LGHNA and YSLEER. V dropped 1 base and J dropped 7 bases, with 14 bases sitting between them. The DNA for the CDR3 is TGCGCCAGCAGCCAAGCAGCGCGGGGGGTCAATTCACCCCTCCACTTT. Its protein product is CASSQAARGVNSPLHF.

The CDR3 here is CASSGGGLAASYEQYF. CDR3 DNA sequence: TGCGCCAGCAGCGGGGGCGGGCTAGCGGCCTCCTACGAGCAGTACTTC. The chain joins TRBV10-2 to TRBJ2-7; possibly TRBD2 for D (7 bases). The germline V gene has CDR1 WSHSY and CDR2 SAAADI. V lost 6 bases to trimming and J lost 0 bases, with 18 bases between them. The CDR3 runs 16 residues.

V usage is TRBV12-5 and J usage is TRBJ2-3; 7 bases are a match to TRBD1. The CDR3 is 18 amino acids. CDR1 is LGHNT and CDR2 is FRNRAP in the germline V gene. The V and J ends lost 3 bases and 1 base, in that order; junction bases with no gene match: 13. This chain's CDR3 is CASGLATPGGWGTDTQYF. Here the CDR3 DNA reads TGTGCTAGTGGTTTAGCAACGCCAGGGGGATGGGGCACAGATACGCAGTATTTT.

The chain combines TRBV9 with TRBJ1-6, with TRBD1 as a possible D gene (5 bases). V was trimmed by 4 bases and J by 8 bases, leaving 13 bases between them. Germline lookup yields CDR1 SGDLS and CDR2 YYNGEE. This CDR3 contains 14 residues. CDR3 residues: CASSLGGSYSPLHF. In DNA form, the CDR3 reads TGTGCCAGCAGCTTGGGGGGTTCCTATTCACCCCTCCACTTT.

The chain is built from TRBV2 and TRBJ1-1; 8 nucleotides agree with TRBD1. CDR1 is SNHLY, CDR2 FYNNEI, per germline. The V gene end was trimmed by 5 bases and the J gene end by 11 bases; junction bases not matched to a gene: 16. The CDR3 runs to 15 residues. The CDR3 sequence is CASSIRLPGQGGAFF. In DNA form, the CDR3 reads TGTGCCAGCAGTATCCGCCTGCCCGGACAGGGTGGCGCTTTCTTT.